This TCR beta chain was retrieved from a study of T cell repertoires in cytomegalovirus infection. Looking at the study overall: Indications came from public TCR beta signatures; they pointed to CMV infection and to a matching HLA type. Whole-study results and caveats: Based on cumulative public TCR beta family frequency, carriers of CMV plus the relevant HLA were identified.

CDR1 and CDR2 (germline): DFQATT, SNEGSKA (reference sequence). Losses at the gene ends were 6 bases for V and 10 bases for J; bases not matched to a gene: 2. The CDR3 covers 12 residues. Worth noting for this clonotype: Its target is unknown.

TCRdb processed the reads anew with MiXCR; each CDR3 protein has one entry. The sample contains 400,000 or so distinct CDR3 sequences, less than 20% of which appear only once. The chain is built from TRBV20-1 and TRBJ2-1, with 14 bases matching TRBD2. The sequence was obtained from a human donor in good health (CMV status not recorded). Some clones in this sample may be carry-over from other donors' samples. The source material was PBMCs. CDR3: CSARTSGGEQFF. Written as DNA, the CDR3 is TGCAGTGCGCGGACTAGCGGGGGGGAGCAGTTCTTC.